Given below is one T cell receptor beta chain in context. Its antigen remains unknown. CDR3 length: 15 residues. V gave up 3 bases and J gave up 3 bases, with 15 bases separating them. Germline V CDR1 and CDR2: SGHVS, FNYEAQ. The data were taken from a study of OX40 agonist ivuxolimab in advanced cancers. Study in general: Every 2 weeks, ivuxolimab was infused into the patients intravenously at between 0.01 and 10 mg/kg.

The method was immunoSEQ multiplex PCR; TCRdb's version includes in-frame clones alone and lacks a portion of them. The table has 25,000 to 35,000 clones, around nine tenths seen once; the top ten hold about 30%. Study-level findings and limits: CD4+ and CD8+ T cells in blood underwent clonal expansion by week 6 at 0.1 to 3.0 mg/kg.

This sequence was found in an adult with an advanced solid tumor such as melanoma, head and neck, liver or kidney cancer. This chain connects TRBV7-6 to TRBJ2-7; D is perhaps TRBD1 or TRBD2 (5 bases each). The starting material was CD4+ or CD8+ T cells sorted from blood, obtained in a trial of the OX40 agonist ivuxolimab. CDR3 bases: TGTGCCAGCAGCTTGGAAGTGAGGGGTGGCTACGAGCAGTACTTC. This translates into CASSLEVRGGYEQYF.